This TCR beta chain came from a study of T cells after yellow fever vaccination. Study as a whole: Preparation of fractions with low cell numbers was performed using SMART-Seq v4 Ultra Low Input.

The CDR3 covers 14 residues. J lost 8 bases, V lost 6 bases, and 9 bases had no gene match. Germline V gene lookup returns CDR1 SNHLY and CDR2 FYNNEI. A universal primer site and UMIs were added as TCR cDNA was made by 5'RACE template switching. TCRdb analysed the 5' RACE reads with MiXCR anew, one entry per CDR3 protein. The sample records some 420,000 distinct CDR3 sequences, approximately 19% being singletons. The source material was PBMCs, sampled before the yellow fever booster vaccination. The chain employs TRBV2 and TRBJ2-4; 8 nucleotides align to TRBD2. The source of this sequence is a man between 18 and 35 years old who received the YFV17D yellow fever vaccine. The CDR3 nucleotides read TGTGCCAGCAGGGTTTTTCGGGAGGGAGACATTCAGTACTTC. It specifies CASRVFREGDIQYF.